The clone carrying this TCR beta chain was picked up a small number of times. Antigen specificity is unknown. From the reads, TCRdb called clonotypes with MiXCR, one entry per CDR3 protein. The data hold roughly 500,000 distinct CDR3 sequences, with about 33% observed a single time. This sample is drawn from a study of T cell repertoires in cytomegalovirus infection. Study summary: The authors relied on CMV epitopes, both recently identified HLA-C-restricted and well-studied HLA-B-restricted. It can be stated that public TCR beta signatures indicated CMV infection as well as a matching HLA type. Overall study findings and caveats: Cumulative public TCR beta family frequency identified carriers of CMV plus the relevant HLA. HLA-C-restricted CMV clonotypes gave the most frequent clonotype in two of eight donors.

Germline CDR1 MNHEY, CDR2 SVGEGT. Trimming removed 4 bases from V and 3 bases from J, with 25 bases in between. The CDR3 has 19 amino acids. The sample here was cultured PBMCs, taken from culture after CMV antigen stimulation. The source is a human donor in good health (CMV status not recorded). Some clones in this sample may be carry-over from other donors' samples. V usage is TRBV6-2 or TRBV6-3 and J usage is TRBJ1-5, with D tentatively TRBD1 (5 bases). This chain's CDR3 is CASSSPGLAARTINQPQHF. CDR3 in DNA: TGTGCCAGCAGTTCCCCAGGGTTGGCAGCCCGAACGATCAATCAGCCCCAGCATTTT.